This T cell receptor (beta chain) was observed in a study of blood T cells in healthy people across ages. This CDR3 is built from 14 residues. V gave up 6 bases and J gave up 3 bases; unmatched junction bases: 8. Looked up from germline, CDR1 is MDHEN and CDR2 is SYDVKM. Healthy Russian Caucasian donors spanned ages roughly 6 to 100 years. Donors gave about 9.3 milliliters of peripheral blood apiece. The second PCR ran about 6 to 12 cycles with a sample-barcoded 5' primer and J-beta primers. With 12 random nucleotides, a template-switch adaptor tagged each individual cDNA molecule. MiXCR was run by TCRdb on the 5' RACE reads, yielding one entry per CDR3 protein. The sample comprises hundreds of thousands of distinct CDR3 sequences, 45% to 50% of which are singletons, and 30% to 35% rests with the top ten.

The sequence was collected from a woman aged 55-70 years in good health. The sequencing sample was made of blood. The chain recombines TRBV28 with TRBJ2-7, with TRBD1 matching 7 bases. CDR3 coding DNA: TGTGCCAGCAGGCAGCCCGGGACAGTCTACGAGCAGTACTTC. Translation gives CASRQPGTVYEQYF.